Listed below are T cell receptor beta chains from one sample, sequenced in a study of PD-1 blockade in classical Hodgkin lymphoma. Data came from immunoSEQ multiplex PCR; TCRdb stores just in-frame clones and leaves some out. The sample gives under 40,000 clones, around 85% of which show up once; about 15% is in the top ten. Sequenced material: peripheral blood mononuclear cells (PBMCs), taken before the fourth cycle of nivolumab. These receptors originate from a human donor with classical Hodgkin lymphoma. Each CDR3 is given with its conserved first and last residue. The D gene is left open where the match is weak. Not every row has a clone size; where given, it reads once, few, many or a size class.

j_gene: TRBJ2-1
v_gene: TRBV29-1
d_gene: TRBD2
abundance: -
CDR3nt: TGCAGCGTAAAAAAAGGGGCTAGCGGGAGCTGGTCCTACAATGAGCAGTTCTTC
CDR3aa: CSVKKGASGSWSYNEQFF

j_gene: TRBJ1-1
v_gene: TRBV18
d_gene: -
abundance: -
CDR3nt: TGTGCCAGCTCACCAAGGCTCACAAACACTGAAGCTTTCTTT
CDR3aa: CASSPRLTNTEAFF

j_gene: TRBJ2-7
v_gene: TRBV29-1
d_gene: TRBD2
abundance: few
CDR3nt: TGCAGCGTTAAACTAGCGGGGACCTACGAGCAGTACTTC
CDR3aa: CSVKLAGTYEQYF

j_gene: TRBJ2-1
v_gene: TRBV10-3
d_gene: -
abundance: -
CDR3nt: TGTGCCATCAGTGGGACAGCCGGAGCTTACAATGAGCAGTTCTTC
CDR3aa: CAISGTAGAYNEQFF

j_gene: TRBJ2-7
v_gene: TRBV19
d_gene: -
abundance: -
CDR3nt: TGTGCCAGTAGTATCAGTGGCTACGAGCAGTACTTC
CDR3aa: CASSISGYEQYF

j_gene: TRBJ1-6
v_gene: TRBV25-1
d_gene: -
abundance: -
CDR3nt: TGTGCCAGCAGTTTGGCAGCAAATTCACCCCTCCACTTT
CDR3aa: CASSLAANSPLHF

j_gene: TRBJ2-1
v_gene: TRBV5-4
d_gene: TRBD1
abundance: -
CDR3nt: TGTGCCAGCAGTCCGACAGGGGGCTCCTACAATGAGCAGTTCTTC
CDR3aa: CASSPTGGSYNEQFF

j_gene: TRBJ1-1
v_gene: TRBV30
d_gene: -
abundance: -
CDR3nt: TGTGCCTGGTCGAGGGGGAGGGACACTGAAGCTTTCTTT
CDR3aa: CAWSRGRDTEAFF

j_gene: TRBJ2-3
v_gene: TRBV11-3
d_gene: -
abundance: -
CDR3nt: TGTGCCAGCAGCTTGGGGGGAAGAGATACGCAGTATTTT
CDR3aa: CASSLGGRDTQYF

j_gene: TRBJ2-2
v_gene: TRBV5-1
d_gene: TRBD2
abundance: medium-sized
CDR3nt: TGCGCCAGCAGGCCACCGGGACTAGGGAACACCGGGGAGCTGTTTTTT
CDR3aa: CASRPPGLGNTGELFF

j_gene: TRBJ2-7
v_gene: TRBV25-1
d_gene: -
abundance: -
CDR3nt: TGTGCCAGCAGTGAATATCAGTCAGGGAGAAGGTACGAGCAGTACTTC
CDR3aa: CASSEYQSGRRYEQYF

j_gene: TRBJ2-7
v_gene: TRBV28
d_gene: TRBD1
abundance: -
CDR3nt: TGTGCCAGCAGTCCTCGGGACAGGGGGTTCTACGAGCAGTACTTC
CDR3aa: CASSPRDRGFYEQYF

j_gene: TRBJ2-1
v_gene: TRBV7-6
d_gene: -
abundance: -
CDR3nt: TGTGCCAGCAGCAACGGGGGCGCGCGGAATGAGCAGTTCTTC
CDR3aa: CASSNGGARNEQFF

j_gene: TRBJ1-1
v_gene: TRBV2
d_gene: -
abundance: -
CDR3nt: TGTGCCAGCAGAACAGGGAGGTGGGCTGAAGCTTTCTTT
CDR3aa: CASRTGRWAEAFF

j_gene: TRBJ1-6
v_gene: TRBV10-3
d_gene: -
abundance: few
CDR3nt: TGTGCCATCAGTGAGTCTGCAGGGACTAATTCACCCCTCCACTTT
CDR3aa: CAISESAGTNSPLHF

j_gene: TRBJ1-5
v_gene: TRBV30
d_gene: -
abundance: -
CDR3nt: TGTGCCTGGAGTGGGGGGATCAATCAGCCCCAGCATTTT
CDR3aa: CAWSGGINQPQHF

j_gene: TRBJ2-5
v_gene: TRBV11-2
d_gene: -
abundance: -
CDR3nt: TGTGCCAGCAGCTCCAGGGAGACCCAGTACTTC
CDR3aa: CASSSRETQYF

j_gene: TRBJ2-2
v_gene: TRBV27
d_gene: TRBD1
abundance: -
CDR3nt: TGTGCCAGGACAAGACAGGGTAACACCGGGGAGCTGTTTTTT
CDR3aa: CARTRQGNTGELFF

j_gene: TRBJ2-3
v_gene: TRBV9
d_gene: TRBD2
abundance: -
CDR3nt: TGTGCCAGCAGCGTAGGAGCTCTAGCGGGGGGAGGAGATACGCAGTATTTT
CDR3aa: CASSVGALAGGGDTQYF

j_gene: TRBJ1-5
v_gene: TRBV10-3
d_gene: TRBD1
abundance: few
CDR3nt: TGTGCCACCGGGACAGGGGAAAATCAGCCCCAGCATTTT
CDR3aa: CATGTGENQPQHF